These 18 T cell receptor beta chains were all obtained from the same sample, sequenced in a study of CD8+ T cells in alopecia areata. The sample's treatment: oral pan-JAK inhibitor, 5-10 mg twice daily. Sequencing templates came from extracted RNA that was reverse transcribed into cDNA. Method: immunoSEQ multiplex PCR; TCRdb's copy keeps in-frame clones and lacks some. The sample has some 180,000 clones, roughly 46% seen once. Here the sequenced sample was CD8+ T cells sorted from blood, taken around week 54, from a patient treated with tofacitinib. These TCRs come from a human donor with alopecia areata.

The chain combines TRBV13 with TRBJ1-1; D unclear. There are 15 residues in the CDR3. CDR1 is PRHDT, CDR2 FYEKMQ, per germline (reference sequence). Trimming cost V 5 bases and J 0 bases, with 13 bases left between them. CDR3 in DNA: TGTGCCAGCAGCCCTTGGGAAGGGCTGAACACTGAAGCTTTCTTT. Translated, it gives CASSPWEGLNTEAFF.

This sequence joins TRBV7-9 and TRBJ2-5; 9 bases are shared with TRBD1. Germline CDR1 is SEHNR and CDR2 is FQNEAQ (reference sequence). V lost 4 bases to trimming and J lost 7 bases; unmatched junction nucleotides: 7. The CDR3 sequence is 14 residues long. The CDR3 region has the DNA TGTGCCAGCAGCTCCGGGACAGGGTGGTGGACCCAGTACTTC. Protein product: CASSSGTGWWTQYF.

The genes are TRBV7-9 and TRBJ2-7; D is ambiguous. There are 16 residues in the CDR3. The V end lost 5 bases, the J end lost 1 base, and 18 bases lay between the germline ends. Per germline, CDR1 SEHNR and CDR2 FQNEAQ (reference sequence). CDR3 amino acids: CASSPEGAIRSYEQYF. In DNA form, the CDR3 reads TGTGCCAGCAGCCCGGAAGGTGCTATCAGGTCCTACGAGCAGTACTTC. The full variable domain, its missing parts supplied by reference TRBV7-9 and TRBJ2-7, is DTGVSQNPRHKITKRGQNVTFRCDPISEHNRLYWYRQTLGQGPEFLTYFQNEAQLEKSRLLSDRFSAERPKGSFSTLEIQRTEQGDSAMYLCASSPEGAIRSYEQYFGPGTRLTVT.

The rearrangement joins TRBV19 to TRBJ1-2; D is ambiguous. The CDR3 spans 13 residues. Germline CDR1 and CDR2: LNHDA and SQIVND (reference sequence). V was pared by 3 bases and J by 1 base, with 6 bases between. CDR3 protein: CASSMLGNYGYTF. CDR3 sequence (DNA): TGTGCCAGTAGTATGCTGGGTAACTATGGCTACACCTTC.

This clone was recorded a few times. The CDR3 nucleotides read TGTGCCAGCAGCTTTGGGACAGGCTACGAGCAGTACTTC. It is translated as CASSFGTGYEQYF. The V gene is TRBV7-6, the J gene TRBJ2-7, with 8 bases lining up with TRBD1. Losses at the gene ends were 3 bases for V and 3 bases for J; bases not matched to a gene: 1. CDR1 and CDR2 (germline): SGHVS, FNYEAQ. This CDR3 is built from 13 residues.

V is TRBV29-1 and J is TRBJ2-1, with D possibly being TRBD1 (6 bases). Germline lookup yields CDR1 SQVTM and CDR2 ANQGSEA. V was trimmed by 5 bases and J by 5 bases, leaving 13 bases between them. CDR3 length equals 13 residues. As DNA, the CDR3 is TGCAGCGTTTACTCTGGACAGAACAATGAGCAGTTCTTC. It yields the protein CSVYSGQNNEQFF.

This CDR3 reads CASSLAGGTGSTDTQYF. The CDR3 DNA reads TGTGCCAGCAGCCTTGCCGGGGGGACAGGAAGCACAGATACGCAGTATTTT. This chain uses TRBV5-4 with TRBJ2-3, with D possibly matching TRBD1 (8 bases). CDR1 and CDR2 from the germline V gene are SGHNT and YYREEE (reference sequence). The CDR3 is 17 residues long. The V and J ends lost 4 bases and 0 bases respectively, with 18 bases between them.

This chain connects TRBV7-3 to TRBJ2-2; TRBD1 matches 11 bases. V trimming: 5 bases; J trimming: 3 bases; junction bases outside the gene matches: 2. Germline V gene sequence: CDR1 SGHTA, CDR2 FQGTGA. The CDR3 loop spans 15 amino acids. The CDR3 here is CASSRTGGDTGELFF. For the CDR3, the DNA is TGTGCCAGCAGCCGGACAGGGGGCGACACCGGGGAGCTGTTTTTT.

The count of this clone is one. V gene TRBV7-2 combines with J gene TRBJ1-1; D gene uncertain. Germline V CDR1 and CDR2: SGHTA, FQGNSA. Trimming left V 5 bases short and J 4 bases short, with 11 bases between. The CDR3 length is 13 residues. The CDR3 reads CASSINRVTEAFF. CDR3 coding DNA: TGTGCCAGCAGCATTAACAGAGTCACTGAAGCTTTCTTT.

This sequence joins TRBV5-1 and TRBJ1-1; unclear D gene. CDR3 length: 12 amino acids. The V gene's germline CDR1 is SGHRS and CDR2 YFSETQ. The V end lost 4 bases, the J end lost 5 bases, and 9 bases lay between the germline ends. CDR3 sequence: CASSPLGTEAFF. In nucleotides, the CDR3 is TGCGCCAGCAGCCCTTTAGGGACTGAAGCTTTCTTT.

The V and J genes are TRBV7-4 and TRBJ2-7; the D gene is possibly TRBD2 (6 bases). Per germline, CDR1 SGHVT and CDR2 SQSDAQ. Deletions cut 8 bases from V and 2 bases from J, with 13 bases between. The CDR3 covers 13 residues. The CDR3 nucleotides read TGTGCCAGCGGCCTGGGGGGTACCTACGAGCAGTACTTC. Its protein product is CASGLGGTYEQYF. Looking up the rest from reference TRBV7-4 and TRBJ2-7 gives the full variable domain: GAGVSQSPRYKVAKRGRDVALRCDSISGHVTLYWYRQTLGQGSEVLTYSQSDAQRDKSGRPSGRFSAERPERSVSTLKIQRTEQGDSAVYLCASGLGGTYEQYFGPGTRLTVT.

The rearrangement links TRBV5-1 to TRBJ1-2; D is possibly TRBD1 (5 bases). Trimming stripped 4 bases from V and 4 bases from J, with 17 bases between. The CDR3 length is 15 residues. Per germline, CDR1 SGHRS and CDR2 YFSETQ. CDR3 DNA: TGCGCCAGCAGCCAAACGACCGGGACGATCTATGGCTACACCTTC. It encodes CASSQTTGTIYGYTF.

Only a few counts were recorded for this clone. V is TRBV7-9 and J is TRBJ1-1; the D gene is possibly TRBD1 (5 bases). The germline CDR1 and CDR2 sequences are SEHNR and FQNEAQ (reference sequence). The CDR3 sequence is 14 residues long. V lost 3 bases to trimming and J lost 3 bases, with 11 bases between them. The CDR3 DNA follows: TGTGCCAGCAGCTTCGTGGAAGGGGACACTGAAGCTTTCTTT. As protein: CASSFVEGDTEAFF.

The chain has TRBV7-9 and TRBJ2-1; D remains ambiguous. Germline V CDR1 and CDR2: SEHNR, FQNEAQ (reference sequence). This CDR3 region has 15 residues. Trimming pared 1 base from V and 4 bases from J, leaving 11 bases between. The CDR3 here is CASSLVARLYNEQFF. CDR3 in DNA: TGTGCCAGCAGCTTAGTCGCTAGACTTTACAATGAGCAGTTCTTC.

Written as DNA, the CDR3 is TGTGCCAGCAGCGCAGAACTTCCGACAGATACGCAGTATTTT. Translated: CASSAELPTDTQYF. The chain couples TRBV7-3 to TRBJ2-3, with D uncertain. V was cut by 5 bases and J by 3 bases, with 12 bases left in between. This CDR3 comprises 14 residues. Germline assignment: CDR1 SGHTA and CDR2 FQGTGA.

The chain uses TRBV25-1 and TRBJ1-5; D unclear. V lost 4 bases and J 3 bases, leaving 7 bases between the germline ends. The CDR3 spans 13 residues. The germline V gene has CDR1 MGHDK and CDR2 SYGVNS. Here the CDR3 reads CASSGTVNQPQHF. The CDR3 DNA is TGTGCCAGCAGTGGTACGGTCAATCAGCCCCAGCATTTT.

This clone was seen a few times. The CDR3 loop reads CASSFLGDSEAFF. Written as DNA, the CDR3 is TGTGCCAGCAGTTTCTTGGGGGACAGCGAAGCTTTCTTT. The chain carries TRBV27 and TRBJ1-1; 7 bases are a match to TRBD1. V was clipped by 3 bases and J by 8 bases; unmatched bases: 6. The CDR3 is 13 amino acids. Germline V gene lookup returns CDR1 MNHEY and CDR2 SMNVEV (reference sequence).

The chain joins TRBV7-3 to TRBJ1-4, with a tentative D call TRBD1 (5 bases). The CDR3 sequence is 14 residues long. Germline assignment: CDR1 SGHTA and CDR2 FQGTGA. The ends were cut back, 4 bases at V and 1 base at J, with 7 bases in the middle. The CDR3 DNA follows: TGTGCCAGCAGCTCGACAGTAACTAATGAAAAACTGTTTTTT. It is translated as CASSSTVTNEKLFF.